The T cell receptor beta chain described here comes from a study of CD8 T cells in Susac syndrome. CD8+ and CD4+ T cells circulating in blood were sequenced for TCR beta. The multiple sclerosis controls, all treatment-naive patients, had relapsing-remitting disease that was stable or active. Negative isolation yielded CD8+ and CD4+ T cells; FACS enriched TEMRA cells. When the RNA was reverse transcribed, random hexamers were used with an input of roughly 0.5 to 1 ug. The method of amplification for TCR beta CDR3 was immunoSEQ multiplex PCR, covering 54 Vbeta and 13 Jbeta. Each CDR3 protein is one row after TCRdb ran MiXCR on the immunoSEQ multiplex PCR reads. The sample consists of roughly 330,000 distinct CDR3 sequences, 92% of them appearing once. The specimen sequenced was CD4+ T cells from PBMCs. The receptor was derived from a human donor with multiple sclerosis.

DNA of the CDR3: TGCAGTGCTAGACCCTCGCCGGCTAGCTCCTACAATGAGCAGTTCTTC. As protein: CSARPSPASSYNEQFF. The chain joins TRBV20-1 to TRBJ2-1; D uncertain. Germline assignment: CDR1 DFQATT and CDR2 SNEGSKA (reference sequence). CDR3 length: 16 amino acids. V lost 2 bases and J 0 bases, leaving 14 bases between the germline ends.